This TCR beta chain was retrieved from a study of vaccination and CD4 T cells after COVID-19. Time point reported: late sampling 161 to 241 days after vaccination in a few convalescent patients. Stated treatment: roughly 11-day PBMC culture with coronavirus spike peptide pools or control peptides (ViraFEST assay). In the case of this clonotype: Its antigen is unidentified.

The Oncomine TCR Beta short-read assay generated sequence data from the DNA of cultured CD4+ T cells. TCRdb passed the PCR reads through MiXCR, listing each CDR3 protein once. The table has fewer than 25,000 distinct CDR3 sequences, approximately 38% seen once. Study-wide results and caveats: Spike mono-reactivity was found in 304 of the 307 vaccine-specific clones identified in convalescent patients.

Germline V gene lookup returns CDR1 SQVTM and CDR2 ANQGSEA. Deletions cut 4 bases from V and 5 bases from J, with 11 bases between. The CDR3 length is 12 residues. The clonotype was recovered from a human donor who had recovered from COVID-19. This sample comprised CD4+ T cells from blood, cultured in vitro, obtained about 7 months after SARS-CoV-2 vaccination. The chain couples TRBV29-1 to TRBJ1-1, with TRBD1 as a possible D gene (6 bases). The CDR3 loop reads CSVATGWTEAFF. In DNA, the CDR3 is TGCAGCGTTGCGACAGGATGGACTGAAGCTTTCTTT. The full variable domain, its missing parts supplied by reference TRBV29-1 and TRBJ1-1, is SAVISQKPSRDICQRGTSLTIQCQVDSQVTMMFWYRQQPGQSLTLIATANQGSEATYESGFVIDKFPISRPNLTFSTLTVSNMSPEDSSIYLCSVATGWTEAFFGQGTRLTVV.